Listed below are T cell receptor beta chains from one sample, sequenced in a study of shared clonotypes between healthy human individuals. Data came from immunoSEQ multiplex PCR; TCRdb stores just in-frame clones and leaves some out. The data hold hundreds of thousands of clones, with 95% observed a single time. The sequenced sample consisted of naive CD8+ T cells sorted from blood. These receptors all stem from a woman aged 25-40 years in good health. Each CDR3 is given with its conserved first and last residue. D genes are given only for firm matches. Clone sizes are given selectively: once, few, many, or a class where the clone is expanded.

cdr3_aa cdr3_nt clone_size d_call j_call v_call
CASSLASGRYNEQFF TGTGCCAGCAGCTTGGCTAGCGGGAGGTACAATGAGCAGTTCTTC NA TRBD2 TRBJ2-1 TRBV5-6
CASSPTGYSTKETQYF TGTGCCAGCAGTCCCACCGGGTATAGTACTAAAGAGACCCAGTACTTC once NA TRBJ2-5 TRBV2
CASRPPHEQFF TGTGCCAGCCGTCCCCCCCATGAGCAGTTCTTC NA NA TRBJ2-1 TRBV27
CASSSVYNEQFF TGTGCCAGCAGCTCGGTGTACAATGAGCAGTTCTTC once NA TRBJ2-1 TRBV5-8
CASSLGQTTEGYTF TGTGCCAGCAGCTTAGGACAGACGACGGAAGGCTACACCTTC NA NA TRBJ1-2 TRBV7-6
CASSNRDRAHEQYF TGTGCCAGCAGCAACCGGGACAGGGCCCACGAGCAGTACTTC NA TRBD1 TRBJ2-7 TRBV7-9
CASSLFSGISYEQYF TGTGCCAGCAGTTTATTTAGCGGGATTTCCTACGAGCAGTACTTC NA TRBD2 TRBJ2-7 TRBV27
CASSLGQGVYGYTF TGTGCCAGCAGCCTGGGACAGGGGGTCTATGGCTACACCTTC NA TRBD1 TRBJ1-2 TRBV9
CASSLSPLARFTGELFF TGTGCCAGCAGCTTAAGCCCGCTAGCGAGGTTCACCGGGGAGCTGTTTTTT NA NA TRBJ2-2 TRBV11-2
CASSQRQGANTEAFF TGCGCCAGCAGCCAACGGCAGGGGGCGAACACTGAAGCTTTCTTT NA TRBD1 TRBJ1-1 TRBV4-1
CASSFPGQGPNEQFF TGTGCCAGCAGTTTTCCCGGACAGGGGCCCAATGAGCAGTTCTTC NA TRBD1 TRBJ2-1 TRBV27
CASSAFLGDNEQFF TGTGCCAGCAGCGCTTTCTTGGGGGACAATGAGCAGTTCTTC NA NA TRBJ2-1 TRBV9
CASSTGASGTYEQYF TGTGCCAGCAGCACAGGGGCTAGCGGGACCTACGAGCAGTACTTC NA TRBD2 TRBJ2-7 TRBV27
CAWSSETYEQYF TGTGCCTGGAGTTCTGAGACGTACGAGCAGTACTTC NA NA TRBJ2-7 TRBV30
CASHPLADYEQYF TGTGCCAGCCACCCCCTAGCAGACTACGAGCAGTACTTC NA NA TRBJ2-7 TRBV5-5
CASSFSGGGTGELFF TGTGCCAGCAGCTTCAGTGGGGGTGGCACCGGGGAGCTGTTTTTT NA NA TRBJ2-2 TRBV5-5
CATCWGNEQFF TGTGCCACGTGTTGGGGCAATGAGCAGTTCTTC NA NA TRBJ2-1 TRBV19
CASSSIKDRDQETQYF TGTGCCAGCAGCTCCATTAAGGACAGGGACCAAGAGACCCAGTACTTC NA TRBD1 TRBJ2-5 TRBV7-2
CASSSPGQGAQIYGYTF TGTGCCAGCAGTTCACCGGGACAGGGGGCCCAGATTTATGGCTACACCTTC once TRBD1 TRBJ1-2 TRBV28
CASSLSSGAPGYGYTF TGTGCCAGCAGTTTATCCTCAGGGGCGCCGGGCTATGGCTACACCTTC NA NA TRBJ1-2 TRBV27
CATSRDSLAGVHEQYF TGTGCCACCAGCAGAGATAGCCTAGCGGGAGTCCACGAGCAGTACTTC NA TRBD2 TRBJ2-7 TRBV15
CSVPVTGTEAFF TGCAGCGTTCCGGTAACCGGCACTGAAGCTTTCTTT once NA TRBJ1-1 TRBV29-1
CASSPTTISSYNEQFF TGTGCCAGCAGCCCCACTACTATCAGCTCCTACAATGAGCAGTTCTTC NA NA TRBJ2-1 TRBV9
CSVEDNGAPHF TGCAGCGTTGAAGATAACGGAGCTCCCCATTTT NA NA TRBJ2-3 TRBV29-1
CASSLPPGVSYEQYF TGTGCCAGCAGTCTACCCCCCGGGGTCTCCTACGAGCAGTACTTC once NA TRBJ2-7 TRBV28
CASSLGQSNQPQHF TGTGCCAGCAGTTTGGGTCAGAGCAATCAGCCCCAGCATTTT NA NA TRBJ1-5 TRBV28
CASSLAEGQDYEQYF TGTGCCAGCAGCTTAGCGGAGGGACAGGACTACGAGCAGTACTTC NA TRBD1 TRBJ2-7 TRBV7-9
CASSIGAGSGGANVLTF TGTGCCAGTAGTATAGGCGCGGGGTCGGGTGGGGCCAACGTCCTGACTTTC NA NA TRBJ2-6 TRBV19
CASSIGGSSNEQFF TGTGCCAGTAGTATTGGCGGGAGCTCCAATGAGCAGTTCTTC NA TRBD2 TRBJ2-1 TRBV19
CASSLQQGVNTEAFF TGCGCCAGCAGCTTGCAACAGGGGGTGAACACTGAAGCTTTCTTT NA TRBD1 TRBJ1-1 TRBV4-1
CASSLSASGDIQETQYF TGTGCCAGCAGTTTGTCGGCTAGCGGTGATATACAAGAGACCCAGTACTTC NA TRBD2 TRBJ2-5 TRBV6-7
CASSLSIATGRYGYTF TGTGCCAGCAGTTTATCGATCGCGACAGGGCGCTATGGCTACACCTTC NA TRBD1 TRBJ1-2 TRBV27
CASSPRWLAGFTDTQYF TGTGCCAGCTCACCACGGTGGCTAGCGGGTTTCACAGATACGCAGTATTTT NA TRBD2 TRBJ2-3 TRBV18
CASSVGIGNFLNTDTQYF TGTGCCAGCAGCGTAGGCATTGGTAACTTTCTCAACACAGATACGCAGTATTTT once NA TRBJ2-3 TRBV9
CASSSTNGNEQYF TGTGCCAGCAGTTCGACTAACGGGAACGAGCAGTACTTC NA NA TRBJ2-7 TRBV27
CASSQGTGEGYNEQFF TGCGCCAGCAGCCAGGGGACAGGGGAAGGCTACAATGAGCAGTTCTTC NA TRBD1 TRBJ2-1 TRBV4-1
CASSSRPTGGFTDTQYF TGTGCCAGCAGCTCCCGCCCGACAGGGGGCTTCACAGATACGCAGTATTTT NA TRBD1 TRBJ2-3 TRBV7-8
CASSQGNQETQYF TGCGCCAGCAGCCAGGGAAACCAAGAGACCCAGTACTTC NA NA TRBJ2-5 TRBV4-1
CASSLPPPQGLRYTF TGTGCCAGCAGCCTCCCCCCGCCTCAGGGGCTTCGATACACCTTC NA NA TRBJ1-2 TRBV7-9
CASSSGVSETQYF TGTGCCAGCAGCTCTGGGGTTTCGGAGACCCAGTACTTC NA NA TRBJ2-5 TRBV9
CASSFSRTGADGYNEQFF TGTGCCAGCAGCTTCAGCCGGACAGGGGCCGATGGCTACAATGAGCAGTTCTTC NA TRBD1 TRBJ2-1 TRBV7-9
CASSLVGPARHGTQYF TGTGCCAGCAGTTTAGTGGGACCCGCTCGGCATGGGACCCAGTACTTC NA NA TRBJ2-5 TRBV28
CASRIDPGSYNEQFF TGCGCCAGTAGGATCGACCCGGGCTCCTACAATGAGCAGTTCTTC NA NA TRBJ2-1 TRBV4-1
CASSDQTRTGYEQYF TGCGCCAGCAGTGATCAAACCCGGACCGGGTACGAGCAGTACTTC NA NA TRBJ2-7 TRBV10-2
CASSLKELAEDTQYF TGTGCCAGCAGCTTAAAGGAACTAGCGGAAGATACGCAGTATTTT NA TRBD2 TRBJ2-3 TRBV13
CASSARQGEGLWQPQHF TGTGCCAGCAGCGCCCGACAGGGAGAAGGGCTATGGCAGCCCCAGCATTTT NA TRBD1 TRBJ1-5 TRBV7-8
CASSPTTSYEQYF TGTGCCAGCAGCCCTACGACTAGCTACGAGCAGTACTTC once NA TRBJ2-7 TRBV7-6
CASTPEGLGQPQHF TGTGCCAGCACCCCTGAGGGGTTAGGTCAGCCCCAGCATTTT NA NA TRBJ1-5 TRBV28
CSTKGPDTDTQYF TGCAGCACCAAGGGACCAGACACAGATACGCAGTATTTT NA NA TRBJ2-3 TRBV29-1
CASSVEGRPYNEQFF TGTGCCAGCAGCGTAGAAGGCCGCCCCTACAATGAGCAGTTCTTC NA NA TRBJ2-1 TRBV9
CASSPGWAANTEAFF TGTGCCAGCAGTCCTGGGTGGGCAGCGAACACTGAAGCTTTCTTT NA NA TRBJ1-1 TRBV28
CASKSRSGSPDTQYF TGTGCCAGTAAATCCAGGAGCGGGAGTCCAGATACGCAGTATTTT NA TRBD2 TRBJ2-3 TRBV19
CASSPAAGDFYEQYF TGTGCCAGCTCACCCGCAGCGGGGGATTTCTACGAGCAGTACTTC NA TRBD2 TRBJ2-7 TRBV18
CASSQTSGSSYEQYF TGCGCCAGCAGCCAGACTAGCGGGAGTTCCTACGAGCAGTACTTC NA TRBD2 TRBJ2-7 TRBV4-1
CASSEDGQLNTEAFF TGTGCCAGCAGTGAAGACGGGCAACTGAACACTGAAGCTTTCTTT NA NA TRBJ1-1 TRBV6-1